Below are 27 T cell receptor beta chains sequenced from a single sample in a study of shared clonotypes between healthy human individuals. Sequencing used immunoSEQ multiplex PCR; TCRdb keeps in-frame clones, though not all of them. The sample carries about 2 million clones, about 95% recorded once. The naive CD8 fraction comprised CD45RO-negative cells positively selected for CCR7 and excluded terminally differentiated effector memory CD45RA+ cells. The sequenced sample was naive CD8+ T cells sorted from blood. All receptors come from a man aged 18 to 30 in good health.

The chain has TRBV25-1 and TRBJ2-2, with 11 bases fitting TRBD2. With V trimmed by 6 bases and J by 6 bases, 6 bases remained unmatched. The CDR3 length is 15 residues. The germline CDR1 and CDR2 sequences are MGHDK and SYGVNS. As DNA, the CDR3 is TGTGCCAGCAGCCAACTAGCGGGAGTCTCCGGGGAGCTGTTTTTT. Residues: CASSQLAGVSGELFF.

The V call is TRBV7-9, the J call TRBJ2-5; 8 bases fit TRBD2. The CDR3 is 15 amino acids. Losses at the gene ends were 6 bases for V and 3 bases for J; bases not matched to a gene: 9. Germline V gene data show CDR1 as SEHNR and CDR2 as FQNEAQ (reference sequence). CDR3 residues: CASSFFGGEKETQYF. CDR3 DNA: TGTGCCAGCAGTTTTTTCGGGGGGGAAAAAGAGACCCAGTACTTC.

About this clone itself: In the same sample, other DNA sequences code for this CDR3. The chain combines TRBV2 with TRBJ2-5; TRBD2 matches at 13 bases. The CDR3 sequence is 15 residues long. The germline gives CDR1 SNHLY, CDR2 FYNNEI. V was pared by 1 base and J by 4 bases, with 0 bases of the junction left unmatched. The CDR3 is CASSEGLAGGETQYF. The CDR3 DNA sequence: TGTGCCAGCAGTGAAGGACTAGCGGGGGGAGAGACCCAGTACTTC.

This chain uses TRBV30 with TRBJ1-2, with 7 bases matching TRBD1. The trim removed 0 bases at V and 4 bases at J, leaving 8 bases unmatched. Per germline, CDR1 GTSNPN and CDR2 SVGIG (reference sequence). The CDR3 length is 15 residues. CDR3 nucleotide sequence: TGTGCCTGGAGTGTATACGAGGGGGCAACCTATGGCTACACCTTC. This codes for CAWSVYEGATYGYTF.

This clone is a singleton in its sample. The chain carries TRBV25-1 and TRBJ2-5, with TRBD2 as a possible D gene (5 bases). The germline gives CDR1 MGHDK, CDR2 SYGVNS. This CDR3 spans 16 amino acids. V lost 0 bases to trimming and J lost 2 bases, with 13 bases between them. In DNA form, the CDR3 reads TGTGCCAGCAGTGAATATATAAGTAGCGCACAAGAGACCCAGTACTTC. Protein sequence: CASSEYISSAQETQYF.

The chain joins TRBV4-3 to TRBJ2-2; D gene unclear. CDR1 is LGHNA, CDR2 YSLEER, per germline. CDR3 length: 16 residues. Trimming pared 0 bases from V and 3 bases from J, leaving 11 bases between. In nucleotides, the CDR3 is TGCGCCAGCAGCCAAGATACCCTAGACTACACCGGGGAGCTGTTTTTT. This translates into CASSQDTLDYTGELFF.

The count of this clone is one. The chain links TRBV6-5 to TRBJ2-5; TRBD1 might be the D (5 bases). CDR3 size: 15 residues. V was shortened by 2 bases and J by 5 bases, with 15 bases between the two germline ends. From germline, CDR1 is MNHEY and CDR2 SVGAGI. The CDR3 DNA follows: TGTGCCAGCAGTTACAGAAATCAGGGTTCCGAGACCCAGTACTTC. This encodes CASSYRNQGSETQYF.

J is TRBJ2-2 and V is TRBV5-8, with unresolved D. The germline V gene encodes CDR1 SGHTS and CDR2 YDEGEE. Trimming removed 4 bases from V and 6 bases from J, with 4 bases in between. This CDR3 contains 11 residues. The CDR3 here is CASSIAGELFF. The CDR3 nucleotides are TGTGCCAGCAGCATTGCCGGGGAGCTGTTTTTT.

The V and J genes are TRBV5-1 and TRBJ2-7; 9 nucleotides align to TRBD2. The germline CDR1 and CDR2 sequences are SGHRS and YFSETQ. The trim removed 4 bases at V and 4 bases at J, leaving 6 bases unmatched. This CDR3 comprises 14 residues. The CDR3 spells CASSVTSGDYEQYF. The DNA for the CDR3 is TGCGCCAGCAGCGTGACTAGCGGAGATTACGAGCAGTACTTC.

Here the CDR3 DNA reads TGTGCCAGCAGTTACTCCCCCCGGGACAGAGAAGCTTTCTTT. It translates to CASSYSPRDREAFF. The chain couples TRBV6-5 to TRBJ1-1; TRBD1 matches at 7 bases. Germline V gene data show CDR1 as MNHEY and CDR2 as SVGAGI. The CDR3 has 14 residues. V trimming: 0 bases; J trimming: 8 bases; junction bases outside the gene matches: 6.

The gene calls are TRBV7-9 and TRBJ2-7, with 11 bases fitting TRBD2. Trimming at V came to 5 bases and at J to 7 bases, leaving 10 bases not matched to a gene. The germline V gene encodes CDR1 SEHNR and CDR2 FQNEAQ (reference sequence). CDR3 size: 15 residues. The CDR3 DNA reads as TGTGCCAGCAGCCCTACTAGCGGGAGATCGAGAGAGCAGTACTTC. Translating gives CASSPTSGRSREQYF.

The rearrangement links TRBV7-8 to TRBJ2-1, with 12 bases that match TRBD2. The CDR3 spans 19 residues. Germline CDR1 SGHVS, CDR2 FQNEAQ. The J segment lost 0 bases and the V segment lost 0 bases, leaving 6 bases of the junction unmatched. The CDR3 DNA is TGTGCCAGCAGCTTAGCGCTAGCGGGGGGGCCTCTCTCCTACAATGAGCAGTTCTTC. Its protein product is CASSLALAGGPLSYNEQFF.

The rearrangement joins TRBV6-1 to TRBJ2-1; the match to TRBD2 covers 9 bases. Germline V gene lookup returns CDR1 MNHNS and CDR2 SASEGT. The CDR3 runs 18 residues. V trimming: 1 base; J trimming: 1 base; junction bases outside the gene matches: 8. This CDR3 is CASSEGVGLAHSYNEQFF. CDR3 coding DNA: TGTGCCAGCAGTGAAGGGGTGGGACTAGCTCATTCCTACAATGAGCAGTTCTTC.

The table lists this clone with a count of one. The genes are TRBV7-2 and TRBJ2-7; 10 bases line up with TRBD2. This CDR3 contains 14 residues. Germline assignment: CDR1 SGHTA and CDR2 FQGNSA. After removal of 2 bases from V and 7 bases from J, the junction contained 5 bases not matched to a gene. The CDR3 loop reads CASSLLAGVWEQYF. The CDR3 DNA is TGTGCCAGCAGCTTACTAGCGGGAGTTTGGGAGCAGTACTTC.

This sequence joins TRBV11-2 and TRBJ2-5; TRBD1 agrees at 8 bases. The CDR3 sequence is 13 residues long. The V and J ends lost 5 bases and 5 bases, in that order; junction bases with no gene match: 4. Germline CDR1 SGHAT, CDR2 FQNNGV. The CDR3 DNA reads as TGTGCCAGCAGCAGCAGGGGGCTGGAGACCCAGTACTTC. As protein: CASSSRGLETQYF.

This chain links TRBV7-9 with TRBJ2-7, with 10 bases identical to TRBD2. The length of the CDR3 is 16 residues. The junction had 8 bases not matched to a gene; V was cut back by 5 bases and J by 1 base. Germline CDR1 reads SEHNR; CDR2 reads FQNEAQ (reference sequence). The CDR3 loop is CASSTALAGESYEQYF. In DNA, the CDR3 is TGTGCCAGCAGCACCGCTCTAGCGGGAGAGTCCTACGAGCAGTACTTC.

The rearrangement joins TRBV15 to TRBJ2-2, with 11 bases matching TRBD1. CDR3 size: 16 residues. V lost 2 bases to trimming and J lost 7 bases; unmatched junction nucleotides: 6. The germline V gene encodes CDR1 LNHNV and CDR2 YYDKDF (reference sequence). The CDR3, as DNA: TGTGCCACCAGCAGACCCGGGACAGGGGGTGTCGGGGAGCTGTTTTTT. This gives the protein CATSRPGTGGVGELFF.

This clone has just one count. V gene TRBV9 combines with J gene TRBJ1-4; D unresolved. CDR3 length equals 12 residues. Looked up from germline, CDR1 is SGDLS and CDR2 is YYNGEE. Between the trimmed V and J ends, which lost 7 bases and 4 bases, there was a span of 8 bases. CDR3 sequence: CASGGLNEKLFF. The CDR3 DNA reads TGTGCCAGCGGAGGGCTTAATGAAAAACTGTTTTTT.

The CDR3 sequence: CASSHTTGTGLTDNYGYTF. The CDR3 DNA reads as TGTGCCAGCAGTCACACCACAGGGACAGGCCTCACGGATAACTATGGCTACACCTTC. This chain links TRBV28 with TRBJ1-2; 8 bases align to TRBD1. CDR1 and CDR2 from the germline V gene are MDHEN and SYDVKM. V lost 5 bases and J lost 1; bases outside the gene matches: 18. The CDR3 runs 19 residues.

As to this clone: Additional DNA sequences in this sample encode the identical CDR3. V usage is TRBV27 and J usage is TRBJ1-5; D is uncertain. The V end lost 2 bases, the J end lost 1 base, and 6 bases lay between the germline ends. The CDR3 loop spans 14 amino acids. Germline CDR1 reads MNHEY; CDR2 reads SMNVEV (reference sequence). The CDR3 nucleotides are TGTGCCAGCAGTTTAGGGGTCAGCAATCAGCCCCAGCATTTT. It is translated as CASSLGVSNQPQHF.

This clone was seen only once. CDR3 coding DNA: TGTGCCAGCAGCCAATCTGAGACACAATACGAGCAGTACTTC. Encoded protein: CASSQSETQYEQYF. This chain connects TRBV7-9 to TRBJ2-7; D unresolved. This CDR3 has 14 amino acids. The V and J ends lost 5 bases and 4 bases respectively, with 15 bases between them. Germline V CDR1 and CDR2: SEHNR, FQNEAQ (reference sequence).

V and J are TRBV29-1 and TRBJ1-2; 7 nucleotides line up with TRBD1. V shed 3 bases, J shed 4 bases, and the junction held 5 bases outside the gene matches. Germline V gene data show CDR1 as SQVTM and CDR2 as ANQGSEA. The CDR3 spans 13 residues. The CDR3 coding sequence is TGCAGCGTTGAGTTCCCAGGGGGCTATGGCTACACCTTC. As protein: CSVEFPGGYGYTF.

The chain is built from TRBV10-1 and TRBJ1-5; TRBD1 might be the D (6 bases). The CDR3 has 15 residues. Deletions cut 3 bases from V and 2 bases from J, with 11 bases between. From germline, CDR1 is WNHNN and CDR2 SYGVQD (reference sequence). The CDR3 nucleotides are TGCGCCAGCAGTGACAGGGGTGGCGGCAATCAGCCCCAGCATTTT. The encoded protein is CASSDRGGGNQPQHF.

The V gene is TRBV30, the J gene TRBJ1-6; D is unclear. Trimming removed 5 bases at V and 8 bases at J, with 13 bases between. Germline V gene data show CDR1 as GTSNPN and CDR2 as SVGIG (reference sequence). The CDR3 is 13 amino acids. In nucleotides, the CDR3 is TGTGCCTGGGGCGTTAATCGAGATTCACCCCTCCACTTT. This gives the protein CAWGVNRDSPLHF.

Worth noting for this clone: The identical CDR3 is also encoded by other nucleotide sequences in the sample. This chain joins TRBV4-1 and TRBJ2-7; D is unresolved. This CDR3 is 11 amino acids long. Trimming stripped 1 base from V and 5 bases from J, with 3 bases between. CDR1 and CDR2 (germline): MGHRA, YSYEKL. The CDR3 DNA reads as TGCGCCAGCAGCCAAGGGGACGAGCAGTACTTC. This translates into CASSQGDEQYF.

The rearrangement uses TRBV25-1 and TRBJ1-4, with D possibly being TRBD1 (5 bases). Germline CDR1 and CDR2: MGHDK and SYGVNS. V was shortened by 7 bases and J by 0 bases, with 15 bases between the two germline ends. This CDR3 region has 16 residues. CDR3 DNA: TGTGCCAGCATGGGGTGGGGGTCTACAACTAATGAAAAACTGTTTTTT. Protein product: CASMGWGSTTNEKLFF.

The gene calls are TRBV18 and TRBJ2-2; perhaps D is TRBD1 or TRBD2 (6 bases each). The germline V gene encodes CDR1 KGHSH and CDR2 LQKENI. This CDR3 has 15 amino acids. V gave up 6 bases and J gave up 2 bases, with 13 bases separating them. CDR3 DNA: TGTGCCAGCTCGATCCCCGGGGGCAACACCGGGGAGCTGTTTTTT. Amino acid sequence: CASSIPGGNTGELFF.